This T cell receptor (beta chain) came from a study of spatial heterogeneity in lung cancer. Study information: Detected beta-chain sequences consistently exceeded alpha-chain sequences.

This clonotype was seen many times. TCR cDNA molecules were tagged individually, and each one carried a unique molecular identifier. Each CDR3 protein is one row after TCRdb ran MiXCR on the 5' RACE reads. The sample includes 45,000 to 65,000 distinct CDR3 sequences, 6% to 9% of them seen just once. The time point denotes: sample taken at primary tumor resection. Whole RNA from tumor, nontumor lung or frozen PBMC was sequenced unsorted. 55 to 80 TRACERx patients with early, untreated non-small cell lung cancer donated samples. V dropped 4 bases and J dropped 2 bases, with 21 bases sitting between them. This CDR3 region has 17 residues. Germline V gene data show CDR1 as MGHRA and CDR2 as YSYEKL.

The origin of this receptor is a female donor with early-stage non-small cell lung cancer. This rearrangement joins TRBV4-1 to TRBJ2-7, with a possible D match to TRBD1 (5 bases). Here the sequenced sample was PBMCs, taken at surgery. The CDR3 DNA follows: TGCGCCAGCAGCCCCTTGTTTAGGGGCCCTTCCACCTACGAGCAGTACTTC. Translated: CASSPLFRGPSTYEQYF.